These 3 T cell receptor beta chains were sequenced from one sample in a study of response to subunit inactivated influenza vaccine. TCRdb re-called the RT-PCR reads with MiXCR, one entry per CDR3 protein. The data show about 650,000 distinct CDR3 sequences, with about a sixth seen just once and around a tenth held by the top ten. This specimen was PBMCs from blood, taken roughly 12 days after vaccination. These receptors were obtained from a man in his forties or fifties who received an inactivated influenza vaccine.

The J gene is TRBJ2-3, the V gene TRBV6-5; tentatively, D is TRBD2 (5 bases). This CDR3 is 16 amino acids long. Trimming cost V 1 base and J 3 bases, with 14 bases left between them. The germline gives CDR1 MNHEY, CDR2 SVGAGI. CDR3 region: CASSYWAGQTTDTQYF. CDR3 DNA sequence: TGTGCCAGCAGTTACTGGGCGGGTCAGACAACAGATACGCAGTATTTT.

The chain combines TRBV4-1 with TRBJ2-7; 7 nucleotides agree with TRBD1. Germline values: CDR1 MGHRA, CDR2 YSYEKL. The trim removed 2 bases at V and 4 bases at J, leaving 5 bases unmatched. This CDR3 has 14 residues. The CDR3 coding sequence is TGCGCCAGCAGCCAAACGACAGGGCCGTACGAGCAGTACTTC. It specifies CASSQTTGPYEQYF.

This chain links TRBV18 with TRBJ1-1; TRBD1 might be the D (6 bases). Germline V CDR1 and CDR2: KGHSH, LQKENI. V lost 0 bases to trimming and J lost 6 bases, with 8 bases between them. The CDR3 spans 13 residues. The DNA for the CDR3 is TGTGCCAGCTCACCACCTGGACAGTCTGAAGCTTTCTTT. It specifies CASSPPGQSEAFF.